Presented here are 18 T cell receptor beta chains from one specimen sequenced in a study of vaccination and CD4 T cells after COVID-19. Treatment described: approximately nine-day PBMC culture with coronavirus spike peptide pools or control peptides (ViraFEST assay). With the Oncomine TCR Beta short-read assay, DNA from cultured CD4+ T cells was sequenced. MiXCR was run by TCRdb on the PCR reads, yielding one entry per CDR3 protein. The data show about 4,200 distinct CDR3 sequences, 26% seen once. These receptors lack a known antigen. Sequenced: CD4+ T cells from blood, cultured in vitro. The receptors come from a human donor who had recovered from COVID-19.

This clonotype was counted only a few times. This chain joins TRBV7-3 and TRBJ1-1; D remains ambiguous. Germline V gives CDR1 SGHTA, CDR2 FQGTGA. The CDR3 contains 15 residues. Between the trimmed V and J ends, which lost 5 bases and 1 base, there was a span of 14 bases. CDR3 residues: CASSLSRGGNTEAFF. As DNA, the CDR3 is TGTGCCAGCAGCCTAAGTCGGGGAGGGAACACTGAAGCTTTCTTT.

This clonotype is judged medium-sized. This rearrangement joins TRBV20-1 to TRBJ1-1; D possibly corresponds to TRBD1 (6 bases). Trimming stripped 1 base from V and 4 bases from J, with 10 bases between. This CDR3 spans 13 amino acids. Germline values: CDR1 DFQATT, CDR2 SNEGSKA (reference sequence). The CDR3 reads CSARVGGRTEAFF. The CDR3 DNA follows: TGCAGTGCTAGAGTTGGGGGGCGCACTGAAGCTTTCTTT.

This clonotype appeared a few times. The chain has TRBV5-1 and TRBJ2-2; 7 bases match TRBD1. From germline, CDR1 is SGHRS and CDR2 YFSETQ. V was pared by 7 bases and J by 1 base, with 4 bases of the junction left unmatched. This CDR3 has 14 amino acids. CDR3 protein: CASARQGNTGELFF. DNA for the CDR3: TGCGCCAGCGCTAGACAGGGGAACACCGGGGAGCTGTTTTTT.

This clonotype was picked up a small number of times. Here the CDR3 DNA reads TGTGCCAGCAGCTTAAACCCCACTGAAGCTTTCTTT. Its protein is CASSLNPTEAFF. V usage is TRBV11-3 and J usage is TRBJ1-1, with D hard to call. This CDR3 has 12 residues. The V and J ends lost 2 bases and 4 bases respectively, with 5 bases between them. Germline V gives CDR1 SGHNT, CDR2 YENEEA.

This clonotype was counted only a few times. The chain links TRBV19 to TRBJ2-1, with 7 bases matching TRBD1. Germline CDR1 reads LNHDA; CDR2 reads SQIVND (reference sequence). V lost 6 bases to trimming and J lost 7 bases; unmatched junction nucleotides: 6. This CDR3 has 13 amino acids. The CDR3 loop reads CASRDRSGNEQFF. DNA of the CDR3: TGTGCCAGTAGGGACAGGTCTGGGAATGAGCAGTTCTTC.

V is TRBV11-2 and J is TRBJ1-3; D perhaps matches TRBD1 (5 bases). The V end was cut by 1 base, the J end by 4 bases, with 17 bases between. CDR3 length equals 17 residues. CDR1 and CDR2 (germline): SGHAT, FQNNGV. The CDR3 sequence is CASSLVYGAGSGNTIYF. CDR3 DNA sequence: TGTGCCAGCAGCTTAGTCTACGGGGCAGGGTCCGGAAACACCATATATTTT.

The J gene is TRBJ2-3, the V gene TRBV2, with unresolved D. Germline loops: CDR1 SNHLY, CDR2 FYNNEI. This CDR3 region has 12 residues. Deletions cut 6 bases from V and 4 bases from J, with 8 bases between. CDR3 sequence: CASSEFSDTQYF. The CDR3 nucleotides read TGTGCCAGCAGCGAATTTTCAGATACGCAGTATTTT.

By sample share, this clonotype is medium-sized. The chain is built from TRBV6-1 and TRBJ1-2, with 11 positions matching TRBD1. Germline CDR1 is MNHNS and CDR2 is SASEGT. The CDR3 contains 13 residues. V trimming: 8 bases; J trimming: 6 bases; junction bases outside the gene matches: 5. CDR3: CASQDRGLNGYTF. CDR3 nucleotide sequence: TGTGCCAGCCAGGACAGGGGGCTAAATGGCTACACCTTC.

The genes are TRBV7-9 and TRBJ2-5; the D gene is possibly TRBD2 (6 bases). The CDR3 loop spans 16 amino acids. Germline CDR1 and CDR2: SEHNR and FQNEAQ (reference sequence). The germline V and J ends were trimmed by 5 bases and 5 bases, with 21 bases remaining between them. The DNA for the CDR3 is TGTGCCAGCAGCCCACGGGTTTCTAGCGCCGGGGAGACCCAGTACTTC. Amino acid sequence: CASSPRVSSAGETQYF.

This chain links TRBV6-1 with TRBJ2-3, with 10 bases identical to TRBD1. Trimming took 10 bases from V and 2 from J; bases not matched to a gene: 15. Germline CDR1 reads MNHNS; CDR2 reads SASEGT. CDR3 length: 17 amino acids. The CDR3 nucleotides read TGTGCCACCACTCAAAGGGGCGGGACAGGGGCCACAGATACGCAGTATTTT. This sequence encodes CATTQRGGTGATDTQYF.

This clonotype counts as medium-sized. The V call is TRBV2, the J call TRBJ1-2; D perhaps matches TRBD1 (6 bases). Germline V gene sequence: CDR1 SNHLY, CDR2 FYNNEI. The V end lost 6 bases, the J end lost 1 base, and 27 bases lay between the germline ends. The CDR3 extends over 19 amino acids. Written as DNA, the CDR3 is TGTGCCAGCAGCCCAACACTCAGGGGCCTCCGAACGAGTAACTATGGCTACACCTTC. This gives the protein CASSPTLRGLRTSNYGYTF.

V gene TRBV9 combines with J gene TRBJ2-6; no clear D. Germline V gene sequence: CDR1 SGDLS, CDR2 YYNGEE. V was cut by 0 bases and J by 2 bases, with 6 bases left in between. CDR3 length: 15 residues. CDR3 bases: TGTGCCAGCAGCGTAGATGGGGCTGGGGCCAACGTCCTGACTTTC. Encoded protein: CASSVDGAGANVLTF. The whole variable domain, filled in from reference TRBV9 and TRBJ2-6, reads DSGVTQTPKHLITATGQRVTLRCSPRSGDLSVYWYQQSLDQGLQFLIQYYNGEERAKGNILERFSAQQFPDLHSELNLSSLELGDSALYFCASSVDGAGANVLTFGAGSRLTVL.

This clonotype has only a few counts. The chain combines TRBV24-1 with TRBJ2-3; 8 bases are a match to TRBD1. This CDR3 is built from 15 residues. Germline assignment: CDR1 KGHDR and CDR2 SFDVKD. V was pared by 5 bases and J by 5 bases, with 8 bases of the junction left unmatched. CDR3 region: CATSAGQALRDTQYF. The CDR3 region has the DNA TGTGCCACCAGTGCGGGACAGGCCTTGAGAGATACGCAGTATTTT.

In this sample, this clonotype turned up a few times. The CDR3 bases are TGTGCCACCAGCAGAGATGTTACTAGAGGATATGGCTACACCTTC. It encodes CATSRDVTRGYGYTF. The V and J genes are TRBV15 and TRBJ1-2; D call uncertain. V was trimmed by 0 bases and J by 5 bases, leaving 13 bases between them. The CDR3 has 15 amino acids. Germline V gene data show CDR1 as LNHNV and CDR2 as YYDKDF (reference sequence).

Regarding this clonotype: One end of the junction varies from germline; a read error may be responsible. This rearrangement joins TRBV12-3 or TRBV12-4 to TRBJ2-2; TRBD2 matches 8 bases. This CDR3 comprises 13 residues. The CDR3 spells CAVQRGNTGELSF. CDR3 coding DNA: TGTGCAGTGCAGCGGGGGAACACCGGGGAGCTGTCTTTT.

This clonotype is medium-sized in the sample. The J gene is TRBJ1-1, the V gene TRBV30; D is undetermined. Germline V CDR1 and CDR2: GTSNPN, SVGIG (reference sequence). The V end lost 2 bases, the J end lost 8 bases, and 9 bases lay between the germline ends. CDR3 length: 11 amino acids. This CDR3 is CAWSQQSEAFF. The CDR3, as DNA: TGTGCCTGGAGTCAACAGAGCGAAGCTTTCTTT.

This clonotype was seen a few times. DNA for the CDR3: TGCGCCAGCAGTATTGTCGGGGCGGACACTGAAGCTTTCTTT. It translates to CASSIVGADTEAFF. The chain carries TRBV10-1 and TRBJ1-1; possibly TRBD1 for D (5 bases). Germline loops: CDR1 WNHNN, CDR2 SYGVQD (reference sequence). CDR3 length: 14 amino acids. Trimming shortened V by 5 bases and J by 3 bases, and 13 bases separated the two germline ends.

This clonotype was recorded a few times. J is TRBJ2-3 and V is TRBV25-1; D not resolved. The germline CDR1 and CDR2 sequences are MGHDK and SYGVNS. V lost 6 bases, J lost 1 base, and 5 bases lay in between. CDR3 length: 12 residues. The CDR3 nucleotides are TGTGCCAGCAGGGCAGGCACAGATACGCAGTATTTT. Encoded protein: CASRAGTDTQYF. The variable domain in full, completed from reference TRBV25-1 and TRBJ2-3, reads EADIYQTPRYLVIGTGKKITLECSQTMGHDKMYWYQQDPGMELHLIHYSYGVNSTEKGDLSSESTVSRIRTEHFPLTLESARPSHTSQYLCASRAGTDTQYFGPGTRLTVL.